The subject of this entry is one T cell receptor beta chain. This entry belongs to a study of blood T cell repertoires in COVID-19. The data were produced by immunoSEQ multiplex PCR, yet TCRdb's version contains in-frame clones alone and is incomplete. The table has roughly 86,000 clones, roughly 84% seen once; the top ten hold around 3.3%. The CDR3 consists of 15 residues. V was clipped by 4 bases and J by 7 bases, with 19 bases between them. Germline CDR1 reads KGHDR; CDR2 reads SFDVKD. The sequencing sample was made of peripheral blood. The chain employs TRBV24-1 and TRBJ2-7; D possibly corresponds to TRBD1 (6 bases). This receptor was obtained from a woman over 75 with COVID-19, enrolled during active disease. CDR3 region: CATSEGRGGILEQYF. The CDR3 nucleotides read TGTGCCACCAGTGAGGGCAGGGGTGGCATTTTGGAGCAGTACTTC.